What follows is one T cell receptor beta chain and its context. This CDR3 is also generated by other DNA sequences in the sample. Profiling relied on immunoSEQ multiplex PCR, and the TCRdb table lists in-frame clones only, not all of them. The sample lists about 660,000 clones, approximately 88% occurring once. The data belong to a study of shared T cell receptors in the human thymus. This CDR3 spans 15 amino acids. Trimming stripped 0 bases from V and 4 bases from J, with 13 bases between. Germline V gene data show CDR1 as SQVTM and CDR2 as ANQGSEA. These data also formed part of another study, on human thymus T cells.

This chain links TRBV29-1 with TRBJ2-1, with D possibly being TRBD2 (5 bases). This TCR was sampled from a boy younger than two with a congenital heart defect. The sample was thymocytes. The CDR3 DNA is TGCAGCGTTGAAGATGGGGAGCCGGTTTACAATGAGCAGTTCTTC. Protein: CSVEDGEPVYNEQFF.